Presented here are 29 T cell receptor beta chains from one specimen sequenced in a study of T cells in localized non-small cell lung cancer. Repertoires were generated with immunoSEQ multiplex PCR, while TCRdb's copy carries only in-frame clones and drops some. In the table there are approximately 52,000 clones, about 80% of which are singletons. The sample was peripheral blood, taken before any cancer treatment. The receptors were gathered from a man aged 35-75 years with stage I squamous cell lung carcinoma.

This clone was recorded a few times. The V and J genes are TRBV19 and TRBJ1-5; D perhaps matches TRBD1 (5 bases). The germline CDR1 and CDR2 sequences are LNHDA and SQIVND (reference sequence). With 1 base removed from V and 5 bases from J, the gap between germline ends came to 9 bases. The CDR3 consists of 14 residues. The CDR3, as DNA: TGTGCCAGTAGTATAGGAGGACACGATCAGCCCCAGCATTTT. This translates into CASSIGGHDQPQHF.

The chain recombines TRBV7-3 with TRBJ2-3; TRBD2 is a possible D gene (5 bases). The CDR3 consists of 13 residues. Germline V CDR1 and CDR2: SGHTA, FQGTGA. V gave up 9 bases and J gave up 0 bases, with 10 bases separating them. The CDR3 region has the DNA TGTGCCAGTTCCAGCGGCAGCACAGATACGCAGTATTTT. Translated, it gives CASSSGSTDTQYF. Variable domain in full (rest from reference TRBV7-3 and TRBJ2-3): GAGVSQTPSNKVTEKGKYVELRCDPISGHTALYWYRQSLGQGPEFLIYFQGTGAADDSGLPNDRFFAVRPEGSVSTLKIQRTERGDSAVYLCASSSGSTDTQYFGPGTRLTVL.

This clone has just a few counts. The chain carries TRBV5-5 and TRBJ1-1; no clear D gene. The V and J ends lost 2 bases and 5 bases respectively, with 10 bases between them. Germline CDR1 SGHKS, CDR2 YYEKEE (reference sequence). CDR3 length: 13 residues. In nucleotides, the CDR3 is TGTGCCAGCAGCTTCGGCCGTGCGACTGAAGCTTTCTTT. Translated: CASSFGRATEAFF.

J is TRBJ1-4 and V is TRBV5-6; D perhaps matches TRBD1 (6 bases). There are 13 residues in the CDR3. Trimming removed 4 bases at V and 7 bases at J, with 11 bases between. The germline V gene has CDR1 SGHDT and CDR2 YYEEEE. The chain's CDR3 is CASSLGGGEKLFF. The CDR3 nucleotides read TGTGCCAGCAGCCTTGGAGGGGGTGAAAAACTGTTTTTT.

The J gene is TRBJ1-1, the V gene TRBV5-1; D remains unclear. V was pared by 2 bases and J by 1 base, with 6 bases between. The CDR3 runs to 13 residues. CDR1 is SGHRS, CDR2 YFSETQ, per germline. The CDR3 region is CASSFGQNTEAFF. DNA for the CDR3: TGCGCCAGCAGCTTCGGGCAGAACACTGAAGCTTTCTTT.

The chain is built from TRBV11-2 and TRBJ2-2; D unresolved. Deletions cut 8 bases from V and 6 bases from J, with 16 bases between. The CDR3 spans 14 residues. Germline V gives CDR1 SGHAT, CDR2 FQNNGV. CDR3 sequence reads: CASRLTEGPGELFF. CDR3 in DNA: TGTGCCAGCCGCCTTACGGAAGGGCCCGGGGAGCTGTTTTTT.

V is TRBV5-4 and J is TRBJ1-1; TRBD1 might be the D (5 bases). Looked up from germline, CDR1 is SGHNT and CDR2 is YYREEE (reference sequence). This CDR3 is 13 amino acids long. V gave up 10 bases and J gave up 6 bases, with 19 bases separating them. CDR3 loop: CAGGTDRTSEAFF. The DNA for the CDR3 is TGTGCCGGTGGGACTGACAGAACATCTGAAGCTTTCTTT.

This chain uses TRBV5-5 with TRBJ1-4; no definite D call. The germline gives CDR1 SGHKS, CDR2 YYEKEE (reference sequence). This CDR3 is 11 amino acids long. Trimming pared 4 bases from V and 4 bases from J, leaving 2 bases between. CDR3 bases: TGTGCCAGCAGCGTTAATGAAAAACTGTTTTTT. Its translation is CASSVNEKLFF. Using reference TRBV5-5 and TRBJ1-4 for the parts outside the CDR3, the full variable domain is DAGVTQSPTHLIKTRGQQVTLRCSPISGHKSVSWYQQVLGQGPQFIFQYYEKEERGRGNFPDRFSARQFPNYSSELNVNALLLGDSALYLCASSVNEKLFFGSGTQLSVL.

The chain links TRBV5-1 to TRBJ1-3; 8 bases match TRBD1. The CDR3 is made up of 16 amino acids. Germline V gene lookup returns CDR1 SGHRS and CDR2 YFSETQ. Trimming took 6 bases from V and 0 from J; bases not matched to a gene: 8. CDR3 nucleotide sequence: TGCGCCAGCACCTATCAGGGGGCCGACTCTGGAAACACCATATATTTT. Encoded protein: CASTYQGADSGNTIYF.

This chain connects TRBV6-1 to TRBJ1-1, with 9 positions matching TRBD1. The V gene's germline CDR1 is MNHNS and CDR2 SASEGT. The V segment lost 4 bases and the J segment 0 bases; nucleotides outside the gene matches: 6. The CDR3 sequence is 16 residues long. CDR3 coding DNA: TGTGCCAGCAGTGGAGACAGGGGGTTCATGAACACTGAAGCTTTCTTT. Its protein is CASSGDRGFMNTEAFF.

The chain's CDR3 is CASSSQQGGYEQYF. For the CDR3, the DNA is TGTGCCAGCAGCTCCCAACAGGGGGGGTACGAGCAGTACTTC. J is TRBJ2-7 and V is TRBV7-2; a possible D gene is TRBD1 (8 bases). This CDR3 region has 14 residues. V was pared by 4 bases and J by 4 bases, with 14 bases between. CDR1 SGHTA and CDR2 FQGNSA come from the germline V gene.

The chain couples TRBV13 to TRBJ2-7, with 12 bases aligning to TRBD1. J lost 3 bases, V lost 4 bases, and 7 bases had no gene match. This CDR3 spans 16 amino acids. Germline CDR1 reads PRHDT; CDR2 reads FYEKMQ (reference sequence). The CDR3 loop reads CASSSGTGGSRYEQYF. Written as DNA, the CDR3 is TGTGCCAGCAGCTCCGGGACAGGGGGCTCCCGCTACGAGCAGTACTTC.

The rearrangement joins TRBV7-3 to TRBJ1-4; D gene uncertain. The V gene lost 2 bases and the J gene lost 7 bases, with 11 bases spanning the gap. Looked up from germline, CDR1 is SGHTA and CDR2 is FQGTGA. The CDR3 length is 14 residues. The CDR3 nucleotides read TGTGCCAGCAGCTTACGTGGGCTTACTGAAAAACTGTTTTTT. It is translated as CASSLRGLTEKLFF.

J is TRBJ2-3 and V is TRBV5-1, with TRBD2 as a possible D gene (6 bases). Per the germline V gene, CDR1 is SGHRS and CDR2 is YFSETQ. This CDR3 is built from 14 residues. The V gene lost 8 bases and the J gene lost 4 bases, with 17 bases spanning the gap. The CDR3 spells CASSEAGSADTQYF. In nucleotides, the CDR3 is TGCGCCAGTTCGGAGGCGGGATCAGCAGATACGCAGTATTTT.

The rearrangement uses TRBV5-6 and TRBJ2-1, with 9 bases lining up with TRBD1. Germline lookup yields CDR1 SGHDT and CDR2 YYEEEE. This CDR3 comprises 16 residues. V shed 4 bases, J shed 8 bases, and the junction held 13 bases outside the gene matches. The CDR3: CASSKPGTGFEDEQFF. CDR3 nucleotides: TGTGCCAGCAGCAAACCCGGGACAGGGTTTGAGGATGAGCAGTTCTTC.

This chain connects TRBV5-4 to TRBJ1-2; unclear D gene. The CDR3 contains 13 residues. V lost 0 bases and J 5 bases, leaving 8 bases between the germline ends. The V gene's germline CDR1 is SGHNT and CDR2 YYREEE (reference sequence). The CDR3 DNA sequence: TGTGCCAGCAGCTTGGACGTCCTTTATGGCTACACCTTC. It yields the protein CASSLDVLYGYTF.

The gene calls are TRBV7-3 and TRBJ1-1; a possible D gene is TRBD1 (5 bases). CDR1 is SGHTA, CDR2 FQGTGA, per germline. The CDR3 covers 16 residues. V was trimmed by 1 base and J by 0 bases, leaving 12 bases between them. The CDR3 DNA is TGTGCCAGCAGCTTAATGCCCAGGGCTCTGAACACTGAAGCTTTCTTT. Amino acids: CASSLMPRALNTEAFF.

The chain carries TRBV19 and TRBJ2-2, with 8 bases identical to TRBD2. The CDR3 loop spans 14 amino acids. The V gene end was trimmed by 3 bases and the J gene end by 6 bases; junction bases not matched to a gene: 3. From germline, CDR1 is LNHDA and CDR2 SQIVND (reference sequence). Written as DNA, the CDR3 is TGTGCCAGTAGTATCGGGGGGGCCTCCGGGGAGCTGTTTTTT. It translates to CASSIGGASGELFF.

The J gene is TRBJ1-2, the V gene TRBV18, with unresolved D. V was clipped by 6 bases and J by 5 bases, with 10 bases between them. In germline, CDR1 is KGHSH, CDR2 LQKENI. The CDR3 consists of 12 residues. CDR3 sequence (DNA): TGTGCCAGCTCGACGGCGGAATATGGCTACACCTTC. It yields the protein CASSTAEYGYTF.

The chain employs TRBV29-1 and TRBJ2-7; perhaps TRBD2 as D (5 bases). Germline values: CDR1 SQVTM, CDR2 ANQGSEA. The germline V and J ends were trimmed by 4 bases and 2 bases, with 15 bases remaining between them. This CDR3 is 14 amino acids long. The chain's CDR3 is CSVVSGGVTYEQYF. The DNA of the CDR3 is TGCAGCGTTGTGAGCGGAGGAGTTACCTACGAGCAGTACTTC.

A word on this clone: The sample holds other DNA sequences that translate to the same CDR3. The chain couples TRBV18 to TRBJ2-2; 8 bases agree with TRBD1. CDR3 size: 15 residues. Germline V gene data show CDR1 as KGHSH and CDR2 as LQKENI. Unmatched junction bases numbered 4, after V lost 3 bases and J lost 4 bases. For the CDR3, the DNA is TGTGCCAGCTCACCGGCAACAGGGGGCACCGGGGAGCTGTTTTTT. Amino acid sequence: CASSPATGGTGELFF. Supplemented by reference TRBV18 and TRBJ2-2, the full variable domain reads NAGVMQNPRHLVRRRGQEARLRCSPMKGHSHVYWYRQLPEEGLKFMVYLQKENIIDESGMPKERFSAEFPKEGPSILRIQQVVRGDSAAYFCASSPATGGTGELFFGEGSRLTVL.

The rearrangement links TRBV5-4 to TRBJ1-4, with 11 bases aligning to TRBD1. There are 15 residues in the CDR3. Trimming removed 4 bases from V and 7 bases from J; junction bases left unmatched: 6. Germline V gene data show CDR1 as SGHNT and CDR2 as YYREEE (reference sequence). CDR3 in amino acids: CASSPGGTGGEKLFF. For the CDR3, the DNA is TGTGCCAGCAGCCCGGGAGGGACAGGGGGTGAAAAACTGTTTTTT.

This chain uses TRBV5-1 with TRBJ2-2, with 8 bases identical to TRBD2. Trimming took 0 bases from V and 6 from J; bases not matched to a gene: 4. From germline, CDR1 is SGHRS and CDR2 YFSETQ. CDR3 length: 15 residues. The CDR3 DNA follows: TGCGCCAGCAGCTTGGACGGGAGGGACGCCGGGGAGCTGTTTTTT. Translated, it gives CASSLDGRDAGELFF.

The chain employs TRBV7-9 and TRBJ2-6; 8 bases match TRBD1. The germline gives CDR1 SEHNR, CDR2 FQNEAQ (reference sequence). J gave up 4 bases and V 3 bases, and 5 bases lay outside the gene matches. The CDR3 has 16 amino acids. The CDR3 region is CASSLRQGNGANVLTF. The CDR3 DNA follows: TGTGCCAGCAGCTTGAGACAGGGGAACGGGGCCAACGTCCTGACTTTC.

The chain joins TRBV6-5 to TRBJ2-3; TRBD2 matches 9 bases. Trimming cost V 1 base and J 4 bases; bases outside gene matches: 3. CDR3 length: 15 amino acids. In germline, CDR1 is MNHEY, CDR2 SVGAGI. The CDR3 region has the DNA TGTGCCAGCAGTTACTTTAGCGGGGGTTCAGATACGCAGTATTTT. It codes for CASSYFSGGSDTQYF.

This chain links TRBV4-2 with TRBJ1-1, with D maybe TRBD1 (5 bases). Per the germline V gene, CDR1 is LGHNA and CDR2 is YNFKEQ. V lost 8 bases and J lost 0, with 19 bases in between. This CDR3 has 16 residues. This CDR3 is CASGWGGTFMNTEAFF. DNA for the CDR3: TGTGCCAGCGGTTGGGGCGGAACTTTTATGAACACTGAAGCTTTCTTT.

The chain joins TRBV19 to TRBJ1-1, with TRBD1 identical over 8 bases. Trimming at V came to 4 bases and at J to 0 bases, leaving 7 bases not matched to a gene. Germline V gives CDR1 LNHDA, CDR2 SQIVND (reference sequence). There are 16 residues in the CDR3. The CDR3 here is CASSTPSGGLNTEAFF. The CDR3 bases are TGTGCCAGTAGTACCCCTTCAGGGGGCCTGAACACTGAAGCTTTCTTT.

J is TRBJ1-5 and V is TRBV6-6; no firm D call. Trimming took 7 bases from V and 6 from J, leaving 16 bases between them. CDR1 and CDR2 from the germline V gene are MNHNY and SVGAGI (reference sequence). There are 14 residues in the CDR3. The CDR3 nucleotides read TGTGCCAGCACCAAACCGGGTGGAGGTCAGCCCCAGCATTTT. Protein: CASTKPGGGQPQHF.

V gene TRBV28 combines with J gene TRBJ2-6; D is unclear. The CDR3 extends over 16 amino acids. V gave up 6 bases and J gave up 0 bases, with 12 bases separating them. Germline CDR1 and CDR2: MDHEN and SYDVKM. CDR3 sequence: CASSSLLSSGANVLTF. The CDR3 coding sequence is TGTGCCAGCAGCTCCCTCCTGTCCTCTGGGGCCAACGTCCTGACTTTC.